The 32 T cell receptor beta chains presented below share a single source sample, sequenced in a study of regulatory T cells in long-lasting Graves disease. To make TCR beta libraries, researchers used iRepertoire HTBI primers and Arm-PCR of CDR3 regions. TCRdb re-derived calls from the multiplex PCR reads in MiXCR, one entry per CDR3 protein. The repertoire has roughly 380,000 distinct CDR3 sequences, over 15% of them found once; the top ten carry 30%. Time point: newly diagnosed GD, antithyroid drugs for less than 3 months. Isolated PBMC RNA provided the starting material for the TCR library. These data are also associated with another study on T cells in Graves' hyperthyroidism and ophthalmopathy.

Source: peripheral blood mononuclear cells (PBMCs), taken at new diagnosis, from a patient treated with antithyroid drugs. These receptors were obtained from a man aged 40-55 years with Graves disease.

This clonotype was recorded at least ten times. The chain links TRBV10-3 to TRBJ1-1; D possibly corresponds to TRBD1 (6 bases). Trimming left V 3 bases short and J 5 bases short, with 16 bases between. Germline V lookup: CDR1 ENHRY, CDR2 SYGVKD. This CDR3 is built from 15 residues. The chain's CDR3 is CAISDPAGGQTEAFF. The CDR3, as DNA: TGTGCCATCAGTGATCCAGCGGGGGGCCAGACTGAAGCTTTCTTT.

This clonotype has at least ten counts. V is TRBV30 and J is TRBJ1-4; tentative D call: TRBD1 (5 bases). The CDR3 has 15 amino acids. The germline CDR1 and CDR2 sequences are GTSNPN and SVGIG (reference sequence). The V and J ends lost 2 bases and 10 bases respectively, with 20 bases between them. In nucleotides, the CDR3 is TGTGCCTGGAGTCCACCGGGACGGGACGTTGTAAAACTGTTTTTT. Translation gives CAWSPPGRDVVKLFF.

A note on this clonotype: This likely came from a read error, as a far larger clone is one base away. The V and J genes are TRBV5-1 and TRBJ2-1, with TRBD2 as a possible D gene (5 bases). The J call is uncertain, as TRBJ2-5 better fits the DNA end. Per the germline V gene, CDR1 is SGHRS and CDR2 is YFSETQ. This CDR3 region has 14 residues. Written as DNA, the CDR3 is TGCGCCAGCAGCTTTGAAGGGCGGGTGGGGACCCAGTACTTC. Protein: CASSFEGRVGTQYF.

At least ten counts were recorded for this clonotype. The chain carries TRBV5-5 and TRBJ2-7; TRBD2 might be the D (5 bases). This CDR3 is built from 12 residues. The germline CDR1 and CDR2 sequences are SGHKS and YYEKEE (reference sequence). Between the trimmed V and J ends, which lost 5 bases and 2 bases, there was a span of 8 bases. CDR3 amino acids: CASSSEAYEQYF. The CDR3 nucleotides are TGTGCCAGCAGTTCGGAGGCCTACGAGCAGTACTTC.

Of note for this clonotype: Being one base from a much bigger clone, this may be a read error. V usage is TRBV6-1 and J usage is TRBJ1-5; possibly TRBD1 for D (6 bases). Trimming cost V 6 bases and J 3 bases, with 12 bases left between them. The germline gives CDR1 MNHNS, CDR2 SASEGT. The CDR3 has 14 amino acids. Here the CDR3 DNA reads TGTGCCAGCAGCCCGACAGGCCCCAATCAGCCCCAGCATTTT. Amino acid sequence: CASSPTGPNQPQHF.

This clonotype turned up a few times. V usage is TRBV4-3 and J usage is TRBJ1-2; D remains ambiguous. CDR1 and CDR2 from the germline V gene are LGHNA and YSLEER. CDR3 length: 15 amino acids. V dropped 0 bases and J dropped 8 bases, with 16 bases sitting between them. The CDR3 sequence: CASSQDGMGGQGYTF. In nucleotides, the CDR3 is TGCGCCAGCAGCCAAGACGGTATGGGAGGGCAGGGCTACACCTTC.

There are many counts of this clonotype. J is TRBJ2-5 and V is TRBV7-9; 7 nucleotides align to TRBD1. Trimming removed 3 bases from V and 4 bases from J; junction bases left unmatched: 14. Looked up from germline, CDR1 is SEHNR and CDR2 is FQNEAQ (reference sequence). This CDR3 comprises 17 residues. CDR3 coding DNA: TGTGCCAGCAGCTTGGGTTCGCAGGGGGTTGCCCGAGAGACCCAGTACTTC. Its protein product is CASSLGSQGVARETQYF. Full variable domain (remainder filled in from reference TRBV7-9 and TRBJ2-5): DTGVSQNPRHKITKRGQNVTFRCDPISEHNRLYWYRQTLGQGPEFLTYFQNEAQLEKSRLLSDRFSAERPKGSFSTLEIQRTEQGDSAMYLCASSLGSQGVARETQYFGPGTRLLVL.

In this sample, this clonotype turned up many times. A junction boundary mismatches the germline segment, possibly from a read error. The chain recombines TRBV4-2 with TRBJ1-1; the D is unclear. Germline V gene lookup returns CDR1 LGHNA and CDR2 YNFKEQ. The length of the CDR3 is 15 residues. The DNA of the CDR3 is TGCGCCAGCAGCCACAGTGGCAGATTGAACACTGAAGCTTTCTTT. It codes for CASSHSGRLNTEAFF.

There are many counts of this clonotype. V gene TRBV29-1 combines with J gene TRBJ1-3, with D perhaps TRBD1 (5 bases). The germline V gene has CDR1 SQVTM and CDR2 ANQGSEA. V dropped 7 bases and J dropped 1 base, with 14 bases sitting between them. The CDR3 has 14 residues. CDR3 amino acids: CSASPGESGNTIYF. In nucleotides, the CDR3 is TGCAGCGCAAGCCCGGGGGAATCTGGAAACACCATATATTTT.

This clonotype was counted many times. The chain links TRBV24-1 to TRBJ2-2; 9 bases agree with TRBD1. Germline V CDR1 and CDR2: KGHDR, SFDVKD. The CDR3 runs 17 residues. V trimming: 3 bases; J trimming: 3 bases; junction bases outside the gene matches: 7. This CDR3 reads CATSDPGQGRDTGELFF. CDR3 nucleotides: TGTGCCACCAGTGATCCCGGACAGGGGAGGGACACCGGGGAGCTGTTTTTT.

This clonotype was recorded many times. The chain joins TRBV18 to TRBJ2-3; D is uncertain. The germline V and J ends were trimmed by 2 bases and 4 bases, with 7 bases remaining between them. The CDR3 spans 13 residues. Germline V lookup: CDR1 KGHSH, CDR2 LQKENI. This CDR3 reads CASSPIRADTQYF. The CDR3 bases are TGTGCCAGCTCACCAATTCGCGCAGATACGCAGTATTTT.

This clonotype came up many times. The rearrangement uses TRBV4-3 and TRBJ2-1; D is uncertain. CDR3 size: 15 residues. With 4 bases removed from V and 9 bases from J, the gap between germline ends came to 19 bases. Germline CDR1 reads LGHNA; CDR2 reads YSLEER. The CDR3 bases are TGCGCCAGCAGCCCCTCGATTGCCCGTAGCCCTGAGCAGTTCTTC. Translation gives CASSPSIARSPEQFF.

This chain uses TRBV6-5 with TRBJ2-4; TRBD1 aligns across 12 bases. Germline V gives CDR1 MNHEY, CDR2 SVGAGI. This CDR3 contains 18 residues. V trimming: 4 bases; J trimming: 1 base; junction bases outside the gene matches: 8. The CDR3, as DNA: TGTGCCAGCAGTTCCCCCGGGACAGGGGGCGAGGCCAAAAACATTCAGTACTTC. Protein sequence: CASSSPGTGGEAKNIQYF.

The gene calls are TRBV7-3 and TRBJ2-3, with a weak D call TRBD2 (6 bases). Trimming pared 4 bases from V and 1 base from J, leaving 12 bases between. The length of the CDR3 is 15 residues. Germline assignment: CDR1 SGHTA and CDR2 FQGTGA. Written as DNA, the CDR3 is TGTGCCAGCAGCTATGGACTACTACGCACAGATACGCAGTATTTT. Translation gives CASSYGLLRTDTQYF.

V is TRBV7-9 and J is TRBJ2-5; maybe TRBD2 (6 bases). The germline gives CDR1 SEHNR, CDR2 FQNEAQ (reference sequence). This CDR3 contains 15 residues. Trimming removed 4 bases at V and 4 bases at J, with 16 bases between. CDR3 coding DNA: TGTGCCAGCAGCTCGGGGAGGAGCGACATAGAGACCCAGTACTTC. Protein product: CASSSGRSDIETQYF.

The chain uses TRBV5-1 and TRBJ2-5; D is perhaps TRBD1 or TRBD2 (5 bases each). The CDR3 contains 14 residues. The germline V gene has CDR1 SGHRS and CDR2 YFSETQ. V lost 4 bases to trimming and J lost 3 bases, with 13 bases between them. The CDR3 nucleotides read TGCGCCAGCAGCCTAGGGACGGCGAAAGAGACCCAGTACTTC. Translation gives CASSLGTAKETQYF.

This clonotype was seen repeatedly, ten times or more. This chain joins TRBV7-3 and TRBJ2-2; D is uncertain. CDR3 size: 14 residues. Germline assignment: CDR1 SGHTA and CDR2 FQGTGA. V was trimmed by 2 bases and J by 3 bases, leaving 7 bases between them. This CDR3 is CASSLDRDTGELFF. CDR3 coding DNA: TGTGCCAGCAGCTTAGATCGGGACACCGGGGAGCTGTTTTTT.

The chain combines TRBV19 with TRBJ2-1; D possibly corresponds to TRBD1 (6 bases). The CDR3 extends over 14 amino acids. V was trimmed by 0 bases and J by 9 bases, leaving 12 bases between them. CDR1 and CDR2 from the germline V gene are LNHDA and SQIVND (reference sequence). The CDR3 coding sequence is TGTGCCAGTAGTATAGATCTCGGGACAACTGAGCAGTTCTTC. It specifies CASSIDLGTTEQFF.

Note on this clonotype: A much larger clone differs from this one at a single base, so this may be a read error. This chain connects TRBV30 to TRBJ1-1; weak D call: TRBD1 (5 bases). From germline, CDR1 is GTSNPN and CDR2 SVGIG (reference sequence). Trimming shortened V by 0 bases and J by 4 bases, and 12 bases separated the two germline ends. The CDR3 has 14 amino acids. CDR3 sequence reads: CAWSVDRLITEAFF. The CDR3 coding sequence is TGTGCCTGGAGTGTAGACAGATTAATCACTGAAGCTTTCTTT.

This clonotype was found many times. The chain joins TRBV6-1 to TRBJ2-5; 13 positions match TRBD2. Per the germline V gene, CDR1 is MNHNS and CDR2 is SASEGT. This CDR3 has 14 residues. The J segment lost 9 bases and the V segment lost 8 bases, leaving 9 bases of the junction unmatched. CDR3 residues: CASGQTSGGSAQYF. For the CDR3, the DNA is TGTGCCAGCGGTCAGACTAGCGGGGGGTCGGCCCAGTACTTC.

This clonotype was detected many times. The chain links TRBV27 to TRBJ1-5; a weak D match, TRBD1 (5 bases). CDR1 and CDR2 from the germline V gene are MNHEY and SMNVEV (reference sequence). This CDR3 is built from 14 residues. Trimming shortened V by 2 bases and J by 3 bases, and 8 bases separated the two germline ends. Written as DNA, the CDR3 is TGTGCCAGCAGTTTAGACAGAACCAATCAGCCCCAGCATTTT. This encodes CASSLDRTNQPQHF.

The chain employs TRBV11-2 and TRBJ2-3; D gene unclear. There are 16 residues in the CDR3. Trimming stripped 0 bases from V and 0 bases from J, with 10 bases between. Germline-derived CDR1 and CDR2 are SGHAT and FQNNGV. In nucleotides, the CDR3 is TGTGCCAGCAGCTTAGAAAGGGCCCCAAGCACAGATACGCAGTATTTT. Residues: CASSLERAPSTDTQYF. The full variable domain, its missing parts supplied by reference TRBV11-2 and TRBJ2-3, is EAGVAQSPRYKIIEKRQSVAFWCNPISGHATLYWYQQILGQGPKLLIQFQNNGVVDDSQLPKDRFSAERLKGVDSTLKIQPAKLEDSAVYLCASSLERAPSTDTQYFGPGTRLTVL.

The chain combines TRBV7-2 with TRBJ1-5; 9 bases are shared with TRBD1. Trimming at V came to 5 bases and at J to 4 bases, leaving 6 bases not matched to a gene. CDR3 length equals 15 residues. Germline lookup yields CDR1 SGHTA and CDR2 FQGNSA. CDR3: CASSGQGFGNQPQHF. CDR3 DNA sequence: TGTGCCAGCAGCGGACAGGGGTTTGGAAATCAGCCCCAGCATTTT.

This clonotype was detected a few times. A much larger clone differs from this one at a single base, so this may be a read error. The chain couples TRBV5-1 to TRBJ2-3; D possibly corresponds to TRBD1 (5 bases). Between the trimmed V and J ends, which lost 3 bases and 4 bases, there was a span of 12 bases. In germline, CDR1 is SGHRS, CDR2 YFSETQ. CDR3 length: 14 residues. The CDR3 region is CASSYHKGPDTQYF. The CDR3 DNA is TGCGCCAGCAGCTACCATAAGGGGCCAGATACGCAGTATTTT.

This clonotype was picked up many times. The chain recombines TRBV11-3 with TRBJ2-4, with D perhaps TRBD1 (5 bases). The germline CDR1 and CDR2 sequences are SGHNT and YENEEA. Trimming took off 4 bases at V and 9 bases at J, with 13 bases between the two ends. This CDR3 is 13 amino acids long. The CDR3 sequence is CASSYQGQSIQYF. CDR3 bases: TGTGCCAGCAGCTATCAGGGTCAGAGCATTCAGTACTTC.

This clonotype was picked up many times. V and J are TRBV2 and TRBJ1-1; 9 bases line up with TRBD1. This CDR3 region has 14 residues. Germline loops: CDR1 SNHLY, CDR2 FYNNEI. The junction had 2 bases not matched to a gene; V was cut back by 6 bases and J by 0 bases. CDR3 residues: CASRDRGMNTEAFF. The CDR3, as DNA: TGTGCCAGCAGGGACAGGGGAATGAACACTGAAGCTTTCTTT.

This clonotype was seen repeatedly, ten times or more. The chain carries TRBV20-1 and TRBJ1-4; weak D call: TRBD1 (5 bases). V was trimmed by 5 bases and J by 8 bases, leaving 15 bases between them. CDR3 length: 13 amino acids. Germline V CDR1 and CDR2: DFQATT, SNEGSKA (reference sequence). The CDR3 nucleotides read TGCAGTGCTGCCGGGGGGGGAAACGAAAAACTGTTTTTT. As protein: CSAAGGGNEKLFF.

This clonotype was counted a few times. The J gene is TRBJ1-1, the V gene TRBV4-3; D is undetermined. Germline V gene sequence: CDR1 LGHNA, CDR2 YSLEER. This CDR3 is built from 13 residues. V lost 2 bases and J lost 3, with 7 bases in between. The CDR3 nucleotides read TGCGCCAGCAGCCAAATGGGTTACACTGAAGCTTTCTTT. It specifies CASSQMGYTEAFF.

CDR3 loop: CASSDGAGRYQETQYF. The CDR3, as DNA: TGTGCCAGCAGTGACGGGGCAGGGAGGTACCAAGAGACCCAGTACTTC. The chain is built from TRBV2 and TRBJ2-5; D is possibly TRBD2 (6 bases). Germline V CDR1 and CDR2: SNHLY, FYNNEI. The CDR3 runs 16 residues. Trimming took 3 bases from V and 0 from J, leaving 14 bases between them.

In its sample, this clonotype was seen a few times. This chain uses TRBV6-1 with TRBJ2-5, with a possible D match to TRBD1 (6 bases). Trimming took off 5 bases at V and 5 bases at J, with 15 bases between the two ends. Germline CDR1 and CDR2: MNHNS and SASEGT. The CDR3 covers 14 residues. In DNA form, the CDR3 reads TGTGCCAGCAGTACCTGGACAGCAGGGGAGACCCAGTACTTC. Its protein product is CASSTWTAGETQYF.

V and J are TRBV11-2 and TRBJ2-7; either TRBD1 or TRBD2 may fit D (6 bases each). Trimming took off 6 bases at V and 11 bases at J, with 14 bases between the two ends. Per germline, CDR1 SGHAT and CDR2 FQNNGV. The CDR3 is 11 amino acids. The CDR3, as DNA: TGTGCCAGCAGTCGGGGGCAGGAGAAGTACTTC. It yields the protein CASSRGQEKYF.

This clonotype was found many times. The rearrangement joins TRBV2 to TRBJ2-7; 12 bases are a match to TRBD1. The germline V gene encodes CDR1 SNHLY and CDR2 FYNNEI. V gave up 3 bases and J gave up 6 bases; unmatched junction bases: 9. The CDR3 length is 16 residues. For the CDR3, the DNA is TGTGCCAGCAGTGACCTTCCCGGGACAGGGGGCCTCGAGCAGTACTTC. It codes for CASSDLPGTGGLEQYF.